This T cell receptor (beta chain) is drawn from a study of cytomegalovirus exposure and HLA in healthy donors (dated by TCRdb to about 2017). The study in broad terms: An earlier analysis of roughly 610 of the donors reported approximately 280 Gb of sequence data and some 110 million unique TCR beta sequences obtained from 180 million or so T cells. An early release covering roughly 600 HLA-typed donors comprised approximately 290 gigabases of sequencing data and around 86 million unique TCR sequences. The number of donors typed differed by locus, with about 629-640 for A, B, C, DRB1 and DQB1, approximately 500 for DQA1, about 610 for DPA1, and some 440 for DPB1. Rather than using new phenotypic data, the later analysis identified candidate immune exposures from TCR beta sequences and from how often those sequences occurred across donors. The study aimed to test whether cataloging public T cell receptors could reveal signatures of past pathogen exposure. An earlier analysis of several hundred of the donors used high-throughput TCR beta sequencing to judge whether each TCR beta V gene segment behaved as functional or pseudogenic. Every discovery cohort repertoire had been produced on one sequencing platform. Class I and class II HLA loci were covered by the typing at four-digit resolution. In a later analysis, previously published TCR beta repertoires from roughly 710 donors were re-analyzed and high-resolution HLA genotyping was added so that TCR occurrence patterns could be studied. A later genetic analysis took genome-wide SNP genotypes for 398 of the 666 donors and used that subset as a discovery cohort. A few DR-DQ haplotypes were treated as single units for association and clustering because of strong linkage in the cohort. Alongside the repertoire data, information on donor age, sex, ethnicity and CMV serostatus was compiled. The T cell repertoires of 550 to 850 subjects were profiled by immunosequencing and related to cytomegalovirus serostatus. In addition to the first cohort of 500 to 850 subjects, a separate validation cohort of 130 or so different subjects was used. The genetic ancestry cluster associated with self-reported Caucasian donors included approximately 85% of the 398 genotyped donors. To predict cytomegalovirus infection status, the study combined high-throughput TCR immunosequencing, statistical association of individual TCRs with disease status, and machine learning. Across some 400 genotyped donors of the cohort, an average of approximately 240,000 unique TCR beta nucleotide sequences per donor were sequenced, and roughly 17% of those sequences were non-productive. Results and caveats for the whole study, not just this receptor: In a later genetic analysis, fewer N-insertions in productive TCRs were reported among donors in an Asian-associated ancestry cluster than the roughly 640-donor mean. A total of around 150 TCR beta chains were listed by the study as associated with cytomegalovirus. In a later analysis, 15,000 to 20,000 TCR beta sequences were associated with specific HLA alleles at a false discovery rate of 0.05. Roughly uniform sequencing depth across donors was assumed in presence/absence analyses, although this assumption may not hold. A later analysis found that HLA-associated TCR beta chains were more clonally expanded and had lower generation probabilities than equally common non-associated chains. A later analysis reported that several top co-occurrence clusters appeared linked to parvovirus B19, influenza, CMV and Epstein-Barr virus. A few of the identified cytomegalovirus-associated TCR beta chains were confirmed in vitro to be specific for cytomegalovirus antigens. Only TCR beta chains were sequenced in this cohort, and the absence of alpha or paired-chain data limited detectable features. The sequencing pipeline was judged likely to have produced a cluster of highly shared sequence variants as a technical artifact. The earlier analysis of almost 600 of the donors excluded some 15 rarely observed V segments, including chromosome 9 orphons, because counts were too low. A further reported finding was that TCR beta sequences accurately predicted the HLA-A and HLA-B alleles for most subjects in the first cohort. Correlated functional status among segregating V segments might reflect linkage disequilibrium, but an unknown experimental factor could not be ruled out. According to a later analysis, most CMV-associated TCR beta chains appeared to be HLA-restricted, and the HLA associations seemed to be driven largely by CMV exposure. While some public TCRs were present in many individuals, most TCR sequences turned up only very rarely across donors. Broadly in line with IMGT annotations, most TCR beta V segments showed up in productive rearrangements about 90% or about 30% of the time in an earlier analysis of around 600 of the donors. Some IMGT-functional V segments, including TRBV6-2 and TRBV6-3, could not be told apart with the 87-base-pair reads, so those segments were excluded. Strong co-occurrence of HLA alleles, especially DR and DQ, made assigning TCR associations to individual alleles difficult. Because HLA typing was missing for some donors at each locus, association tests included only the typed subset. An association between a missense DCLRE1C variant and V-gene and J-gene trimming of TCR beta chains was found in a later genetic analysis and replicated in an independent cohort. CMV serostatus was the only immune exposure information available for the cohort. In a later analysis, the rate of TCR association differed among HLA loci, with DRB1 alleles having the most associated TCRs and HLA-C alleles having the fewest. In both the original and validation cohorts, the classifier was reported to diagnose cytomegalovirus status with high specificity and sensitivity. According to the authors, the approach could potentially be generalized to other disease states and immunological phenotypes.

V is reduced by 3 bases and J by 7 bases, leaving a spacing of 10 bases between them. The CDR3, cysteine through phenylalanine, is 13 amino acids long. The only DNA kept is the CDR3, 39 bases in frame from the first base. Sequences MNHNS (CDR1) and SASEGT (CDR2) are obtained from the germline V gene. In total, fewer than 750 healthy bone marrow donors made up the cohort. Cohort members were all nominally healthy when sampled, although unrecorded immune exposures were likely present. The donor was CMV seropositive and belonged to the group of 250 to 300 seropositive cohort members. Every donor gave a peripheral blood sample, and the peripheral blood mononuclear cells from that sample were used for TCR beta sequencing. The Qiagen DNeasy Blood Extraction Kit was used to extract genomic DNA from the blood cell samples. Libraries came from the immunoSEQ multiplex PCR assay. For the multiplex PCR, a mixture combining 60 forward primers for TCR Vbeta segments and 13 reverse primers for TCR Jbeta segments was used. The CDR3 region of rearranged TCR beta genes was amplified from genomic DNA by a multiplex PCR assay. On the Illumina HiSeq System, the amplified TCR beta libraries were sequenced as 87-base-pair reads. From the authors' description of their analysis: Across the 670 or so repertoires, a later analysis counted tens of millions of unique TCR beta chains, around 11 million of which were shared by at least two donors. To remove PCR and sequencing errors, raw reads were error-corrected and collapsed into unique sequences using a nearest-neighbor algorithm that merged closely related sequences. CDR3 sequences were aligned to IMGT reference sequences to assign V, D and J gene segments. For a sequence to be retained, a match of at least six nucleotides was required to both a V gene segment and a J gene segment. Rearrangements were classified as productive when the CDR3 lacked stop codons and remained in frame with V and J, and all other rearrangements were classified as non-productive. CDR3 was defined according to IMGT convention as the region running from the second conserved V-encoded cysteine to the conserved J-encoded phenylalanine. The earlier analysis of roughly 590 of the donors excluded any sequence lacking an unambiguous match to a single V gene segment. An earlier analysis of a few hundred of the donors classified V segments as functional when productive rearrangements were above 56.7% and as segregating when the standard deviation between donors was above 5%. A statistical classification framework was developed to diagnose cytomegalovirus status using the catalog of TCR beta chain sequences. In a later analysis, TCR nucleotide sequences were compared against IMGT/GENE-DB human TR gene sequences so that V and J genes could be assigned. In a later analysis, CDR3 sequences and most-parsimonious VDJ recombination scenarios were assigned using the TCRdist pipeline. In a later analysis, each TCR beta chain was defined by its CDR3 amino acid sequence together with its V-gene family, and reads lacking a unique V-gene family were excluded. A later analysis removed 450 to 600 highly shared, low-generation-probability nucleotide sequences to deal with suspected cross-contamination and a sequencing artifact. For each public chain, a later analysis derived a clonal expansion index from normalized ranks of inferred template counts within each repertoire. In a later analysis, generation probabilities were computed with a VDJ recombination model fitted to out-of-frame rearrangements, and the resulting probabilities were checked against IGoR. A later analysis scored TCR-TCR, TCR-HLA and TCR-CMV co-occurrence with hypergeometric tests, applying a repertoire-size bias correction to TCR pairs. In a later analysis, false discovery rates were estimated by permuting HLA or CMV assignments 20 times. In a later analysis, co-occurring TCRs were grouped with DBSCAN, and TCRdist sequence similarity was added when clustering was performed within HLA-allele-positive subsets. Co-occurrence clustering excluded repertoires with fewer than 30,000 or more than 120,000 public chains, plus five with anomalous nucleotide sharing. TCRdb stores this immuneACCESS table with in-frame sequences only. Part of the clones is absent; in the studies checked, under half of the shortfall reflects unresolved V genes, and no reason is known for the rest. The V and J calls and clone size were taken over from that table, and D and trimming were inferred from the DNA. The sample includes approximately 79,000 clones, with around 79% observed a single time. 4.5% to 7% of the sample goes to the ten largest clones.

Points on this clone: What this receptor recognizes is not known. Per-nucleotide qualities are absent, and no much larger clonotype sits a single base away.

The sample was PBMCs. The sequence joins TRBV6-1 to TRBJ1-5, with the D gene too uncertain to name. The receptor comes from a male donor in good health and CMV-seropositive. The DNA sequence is TGTGCCAGCAGTGATGAGGAGGGACAGCCCCAGCATTTT. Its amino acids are CASSDEEGQPQHF.